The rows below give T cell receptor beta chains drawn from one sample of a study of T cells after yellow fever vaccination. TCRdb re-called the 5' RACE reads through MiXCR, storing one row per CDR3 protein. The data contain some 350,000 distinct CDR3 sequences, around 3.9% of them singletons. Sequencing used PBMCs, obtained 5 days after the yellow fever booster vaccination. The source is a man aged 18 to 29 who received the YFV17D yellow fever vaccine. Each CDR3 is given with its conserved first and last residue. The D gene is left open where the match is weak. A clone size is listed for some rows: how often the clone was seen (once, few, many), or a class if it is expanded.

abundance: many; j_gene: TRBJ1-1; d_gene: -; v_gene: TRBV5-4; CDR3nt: TGTGCCAGCAGCCCACTGAACACTGAAGCTTTCTTT; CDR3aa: CASSPLNTEAFF
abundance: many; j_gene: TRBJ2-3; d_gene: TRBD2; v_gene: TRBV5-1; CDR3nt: TGCGCCAGCAGCTCTAGCGGAGCGGGAGATACGCAGTATTTT; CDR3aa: CASSSSGAGDTQYF
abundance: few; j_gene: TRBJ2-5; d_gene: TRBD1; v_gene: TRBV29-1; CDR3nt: TGCAGCGTTGAAGATAGAGGACAGGGAGAGACCCAGTACTTC; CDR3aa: CSVEDRGQGETQYF
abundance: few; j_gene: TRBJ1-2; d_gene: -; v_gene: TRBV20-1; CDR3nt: TGCAGTGCCCCGGTCGATGGGGGGACCTATGGCTACACCTTC; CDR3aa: CSAPVDGGTYGYTF
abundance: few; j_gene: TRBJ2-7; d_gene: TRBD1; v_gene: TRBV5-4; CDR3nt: TGTGCCAGCAGCCGGCCGGGAACAGGGGGCTTCGAGCAGTACTTC; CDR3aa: CASSRPGTGGFEQYF
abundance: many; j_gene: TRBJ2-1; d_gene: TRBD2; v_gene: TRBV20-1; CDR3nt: TGCAGCTCGGGACTAGCGGGGCAAAATGAGCAGTTCTTC; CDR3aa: CSSGLAGQNEQFF
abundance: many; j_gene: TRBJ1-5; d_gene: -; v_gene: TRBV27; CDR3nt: TGTGCCAGCAGTTTTGCAGGGGCGGATCAGCCCCAGCATTTT; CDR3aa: CASSFAGADQPQHF
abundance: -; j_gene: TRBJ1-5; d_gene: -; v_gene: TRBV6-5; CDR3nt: TGTGCCAACCCATGGAATCAGCCCCAGCATTTT; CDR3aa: CANPWNQPQHF
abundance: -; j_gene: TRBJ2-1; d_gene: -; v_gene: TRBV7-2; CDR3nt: TGTGCCAGCAGCTTCGCCCGGGGCCTGTCGGGAAATGAGCAGTTCTTC; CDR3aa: CASSFARGLSGNEQFF
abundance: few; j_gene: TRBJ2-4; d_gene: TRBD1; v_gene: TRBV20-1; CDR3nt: TGCAGTGCTGGGGGACAGGGGCACGACATTCAGTACTTC; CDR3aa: CSAGGQGHDIQYF
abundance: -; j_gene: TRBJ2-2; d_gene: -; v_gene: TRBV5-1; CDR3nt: TGCGCCAGCAGCCCTCAACGGGGGCCCGGGGAGCTGTTTTTT; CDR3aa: CASSPQRGPGELFF
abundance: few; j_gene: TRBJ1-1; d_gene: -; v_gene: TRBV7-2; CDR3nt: TGTGCCAGCAGCTTAGGGCGGGGGAGGAACACTGAAGCTTTCTTT; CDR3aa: CASSLGRGRNTEAFF
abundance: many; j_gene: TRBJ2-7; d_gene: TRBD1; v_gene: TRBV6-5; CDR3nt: TGTGCCAGCAGCCAACGACAGGGCCGGGAGCAGTACTTC; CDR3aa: CASSQRQGREQYF
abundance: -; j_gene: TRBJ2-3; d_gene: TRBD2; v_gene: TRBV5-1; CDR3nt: TGCGCCAGCAGCTACACCCGGGGGGGCCTTGGAGATACGCAGTATTTT; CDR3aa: CASSYTRGGLGDTQYF
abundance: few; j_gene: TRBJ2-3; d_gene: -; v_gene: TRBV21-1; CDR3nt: TGTGCCAGCAGCAAAGCCTCCAGCCCGGTGACAGATACGCAGTATTTT; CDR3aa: CASSKASSPVTDTQYF
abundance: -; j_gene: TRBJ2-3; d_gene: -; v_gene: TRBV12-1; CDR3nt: TGTGCCAGCAGCCCTTGCCCCAGAGCAGATACGCAGTATTTT; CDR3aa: CASSPCPRADTQYF
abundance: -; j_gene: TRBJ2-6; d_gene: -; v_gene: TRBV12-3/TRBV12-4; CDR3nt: TGTGCCAGCGGTCGGAGGGCCACTGGGGCCAACGTCCTGACTTTC; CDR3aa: CASGRRATGANVLTF
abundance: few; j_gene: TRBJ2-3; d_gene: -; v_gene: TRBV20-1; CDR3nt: TGCAGTGCCTTAAGTAGCACAGATACGCAGTATTTT; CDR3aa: CSALSSTDTQYF
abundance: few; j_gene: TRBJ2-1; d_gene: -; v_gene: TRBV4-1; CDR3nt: TGCGCCAGCAGCCAAGATTCGGACAGCCCTGAAGTCAATGAGCAGTTCTTC; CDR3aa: CASSQDSDSPEVNEQFF
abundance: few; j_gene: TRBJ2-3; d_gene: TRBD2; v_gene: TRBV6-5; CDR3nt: TGTGCCAGCAGCTTTCTAGCGGGGGGAGGTGATACGCAGTATTTT; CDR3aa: CASSFLAGGGDTQYF
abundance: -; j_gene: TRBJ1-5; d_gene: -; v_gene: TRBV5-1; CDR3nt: TGCGCCAGCAGCCAGGTAGGGGGACTGGGTCAGCCCCAGCATTTT; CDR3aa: CASSQVGGLGQPQHF
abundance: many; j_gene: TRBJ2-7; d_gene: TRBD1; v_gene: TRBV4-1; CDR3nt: TGCGCCAGCAGCCAAGAGGGGGACAGTTCCTACGAGCAGTACTTC; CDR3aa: CASSQEGDSSYEQYF